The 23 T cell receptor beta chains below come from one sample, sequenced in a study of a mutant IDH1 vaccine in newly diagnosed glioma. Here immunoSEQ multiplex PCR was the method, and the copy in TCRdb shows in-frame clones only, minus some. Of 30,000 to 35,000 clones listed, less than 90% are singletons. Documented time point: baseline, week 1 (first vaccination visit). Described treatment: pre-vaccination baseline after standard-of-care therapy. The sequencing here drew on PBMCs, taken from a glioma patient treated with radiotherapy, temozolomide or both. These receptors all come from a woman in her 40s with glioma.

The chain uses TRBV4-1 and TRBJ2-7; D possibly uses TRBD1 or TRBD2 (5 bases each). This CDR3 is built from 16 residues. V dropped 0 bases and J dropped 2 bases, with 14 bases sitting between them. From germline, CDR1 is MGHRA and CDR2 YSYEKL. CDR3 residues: CASSQEMGVRTYEQYF. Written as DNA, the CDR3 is TGCGCCAGCAGCCAAGAGATGGGGGTACGCACCTACGAGCAGTACTTC.

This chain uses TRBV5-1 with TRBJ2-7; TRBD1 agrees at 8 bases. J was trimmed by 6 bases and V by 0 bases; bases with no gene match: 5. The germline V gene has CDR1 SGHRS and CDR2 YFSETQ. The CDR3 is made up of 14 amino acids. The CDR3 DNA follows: TGCGCCAGCAGCTTGGACAGGGGGTGGGGCGAGCAGTACTTC. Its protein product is CASSLDRGWGEQYF.

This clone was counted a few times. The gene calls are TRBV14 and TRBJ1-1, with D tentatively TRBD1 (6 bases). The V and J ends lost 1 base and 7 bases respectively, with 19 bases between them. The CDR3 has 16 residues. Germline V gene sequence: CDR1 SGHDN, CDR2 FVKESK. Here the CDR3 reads CASSQAMTLTGSEAFF. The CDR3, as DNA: TGTGCCAGCAGCCAAGCGATGACCCTAACAGGGAGTGAAGCTTTCTTT.

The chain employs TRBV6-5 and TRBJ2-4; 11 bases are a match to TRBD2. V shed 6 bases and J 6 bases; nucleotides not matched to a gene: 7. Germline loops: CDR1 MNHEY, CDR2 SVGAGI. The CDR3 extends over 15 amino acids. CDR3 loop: CASRGISGGGNIQYF. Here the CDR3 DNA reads TGTGCCAGCAGGGGCATTAGCGGGGGGGGAAACATTCAGTACTTC.

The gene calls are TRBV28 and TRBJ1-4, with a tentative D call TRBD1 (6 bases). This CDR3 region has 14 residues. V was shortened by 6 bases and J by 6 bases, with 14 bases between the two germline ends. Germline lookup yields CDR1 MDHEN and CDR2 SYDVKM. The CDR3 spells CASSLSEGDEKLFF. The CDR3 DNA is TGTGCCAGCAGCCTCTCTGAGGGGGATGAAAAACTGTTTTTT. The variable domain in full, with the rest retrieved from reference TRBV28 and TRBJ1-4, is DVKVTQSSRYLVKRTGEKVFLECVQDMDHENMFWYRQDPGLGLRLIYFSYDVKMKEKGDIPEGYSVSREKKERFSLILESASTNQTSMYLCASSLSEGDEKLFFGSGTQLSVL.

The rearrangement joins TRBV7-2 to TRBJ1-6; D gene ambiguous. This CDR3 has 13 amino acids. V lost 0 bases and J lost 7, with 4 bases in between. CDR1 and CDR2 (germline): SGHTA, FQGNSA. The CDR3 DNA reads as TGTGCCAGCAGCTTAGCGCGAAATTCACCCCTCCACTTT. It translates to CASSLARNSPLHF.

CDR3 sequence reads: CAISESQGTGELFF. CDR3 in DNA: TGTGCCATCAGTGAGTCCCAGGGGACCGGGGAGCTGTTTTTT. V is TRBV10-3 and J is TRBJ2-2, with D perhaps matching TRBD1 (6 bases). The CDR3 covers 14 residues. V was shortened by 0 bases and J by 5 bases, with 7 bases between the two germline ends. Germline V gives CDR1 ENHRY, CDR2 SYGVKD.

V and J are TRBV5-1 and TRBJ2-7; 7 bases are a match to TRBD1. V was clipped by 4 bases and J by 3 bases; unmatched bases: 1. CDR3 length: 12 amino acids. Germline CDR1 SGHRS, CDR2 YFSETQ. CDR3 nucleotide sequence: TGCGCCAGCAGCCGGGACAGCTACGAGCAGTACTTC. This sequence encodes CASSRDSYEQYF.

The DNA of the CDR3 is TGTGCCAGCAGCGTAGCCGGGACAGTCGGGCAGCCCCAGCATTTT. This gives the protein CASSVAGTVGQPQHF. This chain links TRBV9 with TRBJ1-5; 7 bases match TRBD1. The CDR3 is 15 amino acids. Germline V lookup: CDR1 SGDLS, CDR2 YYNGEE. J gave up 7 bases and V 0 bases, and 7 bases lay outside the gene matches.

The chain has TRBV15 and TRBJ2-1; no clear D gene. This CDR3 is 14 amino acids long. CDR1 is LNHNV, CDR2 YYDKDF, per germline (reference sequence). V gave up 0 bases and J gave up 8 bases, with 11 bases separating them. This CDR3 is CATSRDPLGDEQFF. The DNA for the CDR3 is TGTGCCACCAGCAGAGACCCTTTAGGAGATGAGCAGTTCTTC.

CDR3 amino acids: CASSERDRLTNYGYTF. Here the CDR3 DNA reads TGTGCCAGCAGTGAACGCGACAGACTCACTAACTATGGCTACACCTTC. The chain combines TRBV6-1 with TRBJ1-2, with D perhaps matching TRBD1 (5 bases). V lost 2 bases to trimming and J lost 0 bases, with 13 bases between them. This CDR3 contains 16 residues. CDR1 is MNHNS and CDR2 is SASEGT in the germline V gene.

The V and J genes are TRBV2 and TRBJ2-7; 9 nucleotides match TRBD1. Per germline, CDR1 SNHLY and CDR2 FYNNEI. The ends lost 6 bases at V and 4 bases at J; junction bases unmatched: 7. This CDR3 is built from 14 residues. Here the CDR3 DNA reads TGTGCCAGCAGCGAACAGGGGGCAGGGTACGAGCAGTACTTC. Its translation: CASSEQGAGYEQYF.

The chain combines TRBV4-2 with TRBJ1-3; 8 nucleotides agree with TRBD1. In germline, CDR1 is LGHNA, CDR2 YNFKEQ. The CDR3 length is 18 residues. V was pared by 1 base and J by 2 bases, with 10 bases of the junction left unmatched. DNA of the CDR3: TGTGCCAGCAGCCAAGTCAGGGGGGGGGACAGGCCTGGAAACACCATATATTTT. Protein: CASSQVRGGDRPGNTIYF.

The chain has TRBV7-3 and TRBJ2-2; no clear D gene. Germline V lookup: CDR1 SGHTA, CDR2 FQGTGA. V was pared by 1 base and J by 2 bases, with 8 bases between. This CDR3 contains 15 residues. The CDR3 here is CASSLRSPNTGELFF. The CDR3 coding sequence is TGTGCCAGCAGCTTAAGATCGCCCAACACCGGGGAGCTGTTTTTT.

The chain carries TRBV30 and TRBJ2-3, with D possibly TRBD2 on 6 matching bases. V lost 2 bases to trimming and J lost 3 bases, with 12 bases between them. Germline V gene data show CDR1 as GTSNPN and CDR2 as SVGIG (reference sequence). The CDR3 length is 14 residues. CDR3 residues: CAWSYGSGTDTQYF. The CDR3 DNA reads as TGTGCCTGGAGTTACGGGAGCGGGACAGATACGCAGTATTTT.

The CDR3 DNA follows: TGTGCCATCAGGGGAATGGGACCCCTATCTGGCTACACCTTC. It translates to CAIRGMGPLSGYTF. V gene TRBV10-3 combines with J gene TRBJ1-2; D is perhaps TRBD1 (5 bases). The CDR3 length is 14 residues. The germline V gene encodes CDR1 ENHRY and CDR2 SYGVKD. The V end lost 6 bases, the J end lost 7 bases, and 18 bases lay between the germline ends.

CDR3 in DNA: TGTGCCAGTAGTATAAGTCGGAACAATCAGCCCCAGCATTTT. It specifies CASSISRNNQPQHF. The rearrangement joins TRBV19 to TRBJ1-5; D gene uncertain. The germline CDR1 and CDR2 sequences are LNHDA and SQIVND (reference sequence). V was cut by 2 bases and J by 3 bases, with 8 bases left in between. The CDR3 has 14 amino acids.

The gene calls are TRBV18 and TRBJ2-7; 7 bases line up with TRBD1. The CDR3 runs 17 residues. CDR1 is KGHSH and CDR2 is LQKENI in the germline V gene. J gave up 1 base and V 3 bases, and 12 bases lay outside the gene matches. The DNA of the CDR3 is TGTGCCAGCTCACCTCTCCCCGCAGGGGGTGGGTCCTACGAGCAGTACTTC. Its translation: CASSPLPAGGGSYEQYF.

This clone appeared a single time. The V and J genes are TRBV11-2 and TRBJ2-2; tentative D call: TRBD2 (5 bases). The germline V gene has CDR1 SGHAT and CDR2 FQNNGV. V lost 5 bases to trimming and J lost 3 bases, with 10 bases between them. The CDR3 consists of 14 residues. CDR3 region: CASSRWGDTGELFF. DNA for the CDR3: TGTGCCAGCAGCCGCTGGGGAGACACCGGGGAGCTGTTTTTT.

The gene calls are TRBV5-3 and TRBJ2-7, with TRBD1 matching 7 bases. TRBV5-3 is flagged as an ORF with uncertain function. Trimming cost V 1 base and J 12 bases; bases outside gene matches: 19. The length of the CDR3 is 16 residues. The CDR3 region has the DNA TGTGCCAGAAGCTTGAAGTCGGAACCGGGACAGCTCTCGCGGTACTTC. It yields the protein CARSLKSEPGQLSRYF.

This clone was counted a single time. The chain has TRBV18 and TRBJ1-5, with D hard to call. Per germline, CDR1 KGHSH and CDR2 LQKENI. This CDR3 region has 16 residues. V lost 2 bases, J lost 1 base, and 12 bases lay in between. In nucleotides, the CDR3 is TGTGCCAGCTCACCAACAACAGCCCGGAGCAATCAGCCCCAGCATTTT. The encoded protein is CASSPTTARSNQPQHF. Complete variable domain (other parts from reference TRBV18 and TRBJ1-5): NAGVMQNPRHLVRRRGQEARLRCSPMKGHSHVYWYRQLPEEGLKFMVYLQKENIIDESGMPKERFSAEFPKEGPSILRIQQVVRGDSAAYFCASSPTTARSNQPQHFGDGTRLSIL.

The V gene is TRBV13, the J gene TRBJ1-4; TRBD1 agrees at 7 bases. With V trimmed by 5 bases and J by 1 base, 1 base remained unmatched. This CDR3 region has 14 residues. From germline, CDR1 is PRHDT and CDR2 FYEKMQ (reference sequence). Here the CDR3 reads CASSRDRTNEKLFF. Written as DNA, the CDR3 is TGTGCCAGCAGCCGGGACAGAACTAATGAAAAACTGTTTTTT. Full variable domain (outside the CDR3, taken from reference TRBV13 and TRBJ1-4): AAGVIQSPRHLIKEKRETATLKCYPIPRHDTVYWYQQGPGQDPQFLISFYEKMQSDKGSIPDRFSAQQFSDYHSELNMSSLELGDSALYFCASSRDRTNEKLFFGSGTQLSVL.

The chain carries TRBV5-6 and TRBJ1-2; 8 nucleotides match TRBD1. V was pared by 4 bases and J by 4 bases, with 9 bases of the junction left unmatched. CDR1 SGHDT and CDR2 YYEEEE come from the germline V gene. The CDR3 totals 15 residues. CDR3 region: CASSPDGTGSYGYTF. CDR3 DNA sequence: TGTGCCAGCAGCCCAGACGGGACAGGAAGCTATGGCTACACCTTC.